One and the same sample provided the 26 T cell receptor beta chains below, sequenced in a study of T cells expressing NK-cell markers. With the 5' RACE reads reprocessed, TCRdb shows one record per CDR3 protein and no DNA. The repertoire shows 400,000 to 550,000 distinct CDR3 sequences; the top ten hold 6% to 8%. Sequenced sample: blood T cells: a sorted CD56 or NKG2C T cell subset, CD4+ or CD8+ T cells, or bulk PBMC T cells (not recorded which). These receptors came from a woman aged 18-69 years in good health.

The chain recombines TRBV7-9 with TRBJ2-1. Germline lookup yields CDR1 SEHNR and CDR2 FQNEAQ (reference sequence). CDR3 length equals 14 residues. This chain's CDR3 is CASSFATGYNEQFF.

The chain carries TRBV5-1 and TRBJ1-4; TCRdb's assignment of TRBD1 cannot be checked, as there is no DNA. Germline assignment: CDR1 SGHRS and CDR2 YFSETQ. The CDR3 has 15 residues. The CDR3 protein is CASSSSGTGGEKLFF.

The CDR3 region is CSAYSREGVNTEAFF. The chain joins TRBV20-1 to TRBJ1-1. The CDR3 runs to 15 residues. Per the germline V gene, CDR1 is DFQATT and CDR2 is SNEGSKA (reference sequence).

J is TRBJ1-1 and V is TRBV6-6. CDR1 MNHNY and CDR2 SVGAGI come from the germline V gene (reference sequence). The CDR3 has 13 amino acids. The chain's CDR3 is CASSYSSWAEAFF.

J is TRBJ1-5 and V is TRBV6-5. Germline V gene sequence: CDR1 MNHEY, CDR2 SVGAGI. This CDR3 region has 14 residues. The CDR3 sequence is CASRPTQLFQPQHF.

The chain has TRBV6-1 and TRBJ2-1; TCRdb's assignment of TRBD2 cannot be checked, as there is no DNA. The CDR3 loop spans 17 amino acids. The germline V gene encodes CDR1 MNHNS and CDR2 SASEGT. The CDR3 protein is CASSERVGAGVDNEQFF.

The J gene is TRBJ1-3, the V gene TRBV20-1; TCRdb proposes TRBD1, but this gene call is untestable without DNA. The V gene's germline CDR1 is DFQATT and CDR2 SNEGSKA (reference sequence). The CDR3 is 14 amino acids. CDR3 amino acids: CSASAGHSGNTIYF.

Here the CDR3 reads CASSQGATGDFGYTF. The V and J genes are TRBV3-1 and TRBJ1-2; TCRdb selects TRBD1, and the lack of DNA leaves this call unchecked. The CDR3 has 15 residues. CDR1 is LGHDT, CDR2 YNNKEL, per germline (reference sequence).

CDR3: CASTADREETQYF. The chain has TRBV19 and TRBJ2-5; TCRdb's D gene call, TRBD1, goes unchecked for lack of DNA. Germline CDR1 is LNHDA and CDR2 is SQIVND (reference sequence). This CDR3 has 13 amino acids.

The V gene is TRBV7-3, the J gene TRBJ2-5; the TRBD1 assignment by TCRdb is unverifiable without DNA. The CDR3 has 14 amino acids. Germline V gene sequence: CDR1 SGHTA, CDR2 FQGTGA. CDR3 loop: CASSLEVTGETQYF.

The chain couples TRBV5-1 to TRBJ2-3; without DNA, the TCRdb call of TRBD1 cannot be checked. Germline assignment: CDR1 SGHRS and CDR2 YFSETQ. The CDR3 is 17 amino acids. This CDR3 reads CASSPPITAGGTDTQYF.

The CDR3 reads CASRTGTGSYEQYF. The chain recombines TRBV5-1 with TRBJ2-7; the D gene TCRdb calls, TRBD1, cannot be checked with no DNA. CDR1 SGHRS and CDR2 YFSETQ come from the germline V gene. This CDR3 contains 14 residues. Full variable domain (remainder filled in from reference TRBV5-1 and TRBJ2-7): KAGVTQTPRYLIKTRGQQVTLSCSPISGHRSVSWYQQTPGQGLQFLFEYFSETQRNKGNFPGRFSGRQFSNSRSEMNVSTLELGDSALYLCASRTGTGSYEQYFGPGTRLTVT.

The rearrangement joins TRBV29-1 to TRBJ1-2. CDR3 length equals 12 residues. CDR1 and CDR2 (germline): SQVTM, ANQGSEA. This CDR3 reads CSVGAAADGYTF. Combining the CDR3 with reference TRBV29-1 and TRBJ1-2 gives the whole variable domain SAVISQKPSRDICQRGTSLTIQCQVDSQVTMMFWYRQQPGQSLTLIATANQGSEATYESGFVIDKFPISRPNLTFSTLTVSNMSPEDSSIYLCSVGAAADGYTFGSGTRLTVV.

The chain couples TRBV29-1 to TRBJ2-7; the D call from TCRdb, TRBD2, cannot be confirmed without DNA. This CDR3 comprises 11 residues. Germline V CDR1 and CDR2: SQVTM, ANQGSEA. CDR3 loop: CSVGTAYEQYF.

The chain recombines TRBV18 with TRBJ2-5; the D call of TRBD1 rests on TCRdb alone, since no DNA is present to check it. CDR3 size: 19 residues. Germline V CDR1 and CDR2: KGHSH, LQKENI. The CDR3 here is CASSPWVAGFQLGQETQYF.

The gene calls are TRBV29-1 and TRBJ2-1; TCRdb returns TRBD2, unconfirmable since there is no DNA. Germline V lookup: CDR1 SQVTM, CDR2 ANQGSEA. The CDR3 length is 13 residues. CDR3 sequence: CSTRTSSYNEQFF.

V and J are TRBV20-1 and TRBJ2-2; there is no DNA to check the TCRdb D call of TRBD1. CDR1 and CDR2 (germline): DFQATT, SNEGSKA (reference sequence). This CDR3 contains 15 residues. CDR3 sequence reads: CSATGQGARKGKLFF.

The chain has TRBV15 and TRBJ2-2. The CDR3 runs to 14 residues. Germline V gene lookup returns CDR1 LNHNV and CDR2 YYDKDF (reference sequence). CDR3 amino acids: CATSRGKGTGELFF.

The chain uses TRBV19 and TRBJ2-2. CDR3 length: 15 amino acids. Germline values: CDR1 LNHDA, CDR2 SQIVND (reference sequence). The CDR3 loop reads CASSDLIANTGELFF. The whole variable domain, remainder taken from reference TRBV19 and TRBJ2-2, is DGGITQSPKYLFRKEGQNVTLSCEQNLNHDAMYWYRQDPGQGLRLIYYSQIVNDFQKGDIAEGYSVSREKKESFPLTVTSAQKNPTAFYLCASSDLIANTGELFFGEGSRLTVL.

The chain carries TRBV27 and TRBJ2-2; TCRdb reports TRBD1, a call that lacks DNA to check it against. The CDR3 covers 16 residues. Looked up from germline, CDR1 is MNHEY and CDR2 is SMNVEV (reference sequence). The CDR3 reads CASSPTLWGHSGELFF.

The gene calls are TRBV14 and TRBJ1-2; the TRBD1 assignment by TCRdb is unverifiable without DNA. CDR3 length: 15 residues. CDR1 is SGHDN, CDR2 FVKESK, per germline. CDR3 in amino acids: CASSLQGGGHYGYTF.

CDR3 residues: CASSPQAQLYGYTF. The chain joins TRBV6-1 to TRBJ1-2. Germline V gene lookup returns CDR1 MNHNS and CDR2 SASEGT. The CDR3 consists of 14 residues.

V and J are TRBV20-1 and TRBJ2-5; the D call from TCRdb, TRBD2, cannot be confirmed without DNA. CDR1 is DFQATT, CDR2 SNEGSKA, per germline (reference sequence). This CDR3 contains 17 residues. CDR3 loop: CSARLLRRELPQETQYF.

V and J are TRBV19 and TRBJ2-1; with no DNA, the TCRdb D assignment of TRBD1 cannot be verified. Germline V lookup: CDR1 LNHDA, CDR2 SQIVND (reference sequence). CDR3 length: 15 amino acids. CDR3 amino acids: CASSIDQPGYNEQFF. Together with reference TRBV19 and TRBJ2-1, the CDR3 gives the full variable domain: DGGITQSPKYLFRKEGQNVTLSCEQNLNHDAMYWYRQDPGQGLRLIYYSQIVNDFQKGDIAEGYSVSREKKESFPLTVTSAQKNPTAFYLCASSIDQPGYNEQFFGPGTRLTVL.

The gene calls are TRBV29-1 and TRBJ2-3. The CDR3 runs to 14 residues. CDR1 is SQVTM and CDR2 is ANQGSEA in the germline V gene. The chain's CDR3 is CSVCSTSSSDTQYF.

The chain has TRBV5-1 and TRBJ1-3; absent DNA, TCRdb's TRBD1 call cannot be checked. CDR1 SGHRS and CDR2 YFSETQ come from the germline V gene. CDR3 length: 18 amino acids. CDR3 sequence: CASSSMDRRNSSGNTIYF.